A single sample is the source of the 13 T cell receptor beta chains below, sequenced in a study of blood T cells in healthy people across ages. Then a second PCR, running roughly 7 to 12 cycles, was carried out with a sample-barcoded 5' primer and a J-beta primer mix. Via MiXCR, TCRdb re-called the 5' RACE reads, giving one row per CDR3 protein. The data contain around 1,700,000 distinct CDR3 sequences, 28% of them singletons. The sample taken for sequencing was blood. The receptor source for this set is a woman aged 25 to 39 in good health.

There are a few counts of this clonotype. The chain has TRBV20-1 and TRBJ2-1, with a weak D call TRBD2 (6 bases). The V and J ends lost 6 bases and 2 bases respectively, with 20 bases between them. Germline V lookup: CDR1 DFQATT, CDR2 SNEGSKA (reference sequence). This CDR3 comprises 16 residues. CDR3 amino acids: CSADASSALTYNEQFF. CDR3 nucleotide sequence: TGCAGTGCCGACGCCTCTAGCGCATTAACCTACAATGAGCAGTTCTTC.

This chain joins TRBV12-3 or TRBV12-4 and TRBJ2-4, with D tentatively TRBD2 (6 bases). The J call is doubtful: the DNA matches TRBJ2-7 better. The CDR3 is 15 amino acids. DNA for the CDR3: TGTGCCAGCGGCCGGCGGGACTCGGTAAGGAACGAGCAGTACTTC. The encoded protein is CASGRRDSVRNEQYF.

This clonotype has only a few counts. CDR3 coding DNA: TGTGCCAGCAGCGTAGCTCTCCCCTCCGGGACTAGCGGCACAGATACGCAGTATTTT. Amino acid sequence: CASSVALPSGTSGTDTQYF. The chain carries TRBV9 and TRBJ2-3; 10 bases agree with TRBD2. The CDR3 consists of 19 residues. Germline lookup yields CDR1 SGDLS and CDR2 YYNGEE. After removal of 0 bases from V and 1 base from J, the junction contained 11 bases not matched to a gene.

This clonotype has ten or more counts. The chain joins TRBV20-1 to TRBJ2-7, with D possibly TRBD2 on 6 matching bases. The CDR3 loop spans 14 amino acids. The germline CDR1 and CDR2 sequences are DFQATT and SNEGSKA (reference sequence). Trimming shortened V by 3 bases and J by 4 bases, and 16 bases separated the two germline ends. The CDR3 loop reads CSASFGSSRYEQYF. The CDR3 nucleotides are TGCAGTGCTAGCTTCGGGAGCTCGAGGTACGAGCAGTACTTC.

The rearrangement links TRBV5-4 to TRBJ2-3, with D possibly being TRBD1 or TRBD2 (5 bases each). The CDR3 loop spans 15 amino acids. Trimming left V 5 bases short and J 5 bases short, with 18 bases between. The germline CDR1 and CDR2 sequences are SGHNT and YYREEE (reference sequence). CDR3 bases: TGTGCCAGCAGAGACGGGACCACCTCTAGAGATACGCAGTATTTT. It is translated as CASRDGTTSRDTQYF.

This clonotype was seen a handful of times. The V gene is TRBV7-9, the J gene TRBJ2-7; 12 bases map to TRBD2. Trimming cost V 1 base and J 2 bases; bases outside gene matches: 9. The CDR3 contains 18 residues. CDR1 and CDR2 (germline): SEHNR, FQNEAQ (reference sequence). The CDR3 DNA is TGTGCCAGCAGCTTAGTAGGCCTAGCGGGAGGGGGGACCTACGAGCAGTACTTC. It is translated as CASSLVGLAGGGTYEQYF.

This clonotype was counted a few times. J is TRBJ1-4 and V is TRBV5-1; 10 bases fit TRBD1. CDR1 and CDR2 (germline): SGHRS, YFSETQ. The CDR3 consists of 15 residues. V lost 4 bases to trimming and J lost 7 bases; unmatched junction nucleotides: 7. CDR3 in DNA: TGCGCCAGCAGCAACCCGACAGGGGGCGGTGAAAAACTGTTTTTT. Amino acid sequence: CASSNPTGGGEKLFF.

The chain joins TRBV20-1 to TRBJ1-1; D is perhaps TRBD1 (5 bases). V was cut by 1 base and J by 0 bases, with 15 bases left in between. The germline CDR1 and CDR2 sequences are DFQATT and SNEGSKA (reference sequence). The CDR3 is made up of 16 amino acids. The CDR3 protein is CSARVWAGRVNTEAFF. The CDR3 coding sequence is TGCAGTGCTAGAGTTTGGGCAGGGAGGGTGAACACTGAAGCTTTCTTT.

This clonotype came up many times. This chain uses TRBV12-3 or TRBV12-4 with TRBJ2-7; 11 nucleotides match TRBD2. V lost 6 bases to trimming and J lost 3 bases; unmatched junction nucleotides: 4. The CDR3 contains 14 residues. This CDR3 reads CASRSGTSGYEQYF. The DNA of the CDR3 is TGTGCCAGCAGGTCCGGGACTAGCGGCTACGAGCAGTACTTC.

CDR3 DNA: TGTGCCAGCAGCCCCATTTTTGGGGAATCGTCTGGGGCCAACGTCCTGACTTTC. This sequence encodes CASSPIFGESSGANVLTF. V is TRBV5-8 and J is TRBJ2-6; D uncertain. This CDR3 is built from 18 residues. Trimming took off 4 bases at V and 1 base at J, with 18 bases between the two ends. Germline V gives CDR1 SGHTS, CDR2 YDEGEE.

Note on this clonotype: The CDR3 end shows no conserved phenylalanine or tryptophan, and so a read error is likely. V usage is TRBV12-3 or TRBV12-4 and J usage is TRBJ1-1, with unresolved D. This CDR3 region has 15 residues. Trimming pared 1 base from V and 1 base from J, leaving 10 bases between. The CDR3 coding sequence is TGTGCCAGCAGTTTAGAGGGTGATGGGAACACTGAAGCTTTCTGT. As protein: CASSLEGDGNTEAFC.

Details on this clonotype: This may be a read error, as it is one base from a much larger clone. The chain uses TRBV10-3 and TRBJ2-7; possibly TRBD2 for D (6 bases). The V end lost 6 bases, the J end lost 0 bases, and 15 bases lay between the germline ends. The CDR3 has 15 amino acids. Looked up from germline, CDR1 is ENHRY and CDR2 is SYGVKD. The CDR3 coding sequence is TGTGCCATCAGCGCGGGACCGCCAAGCTCCTACGAGCAGTACTTC. It is translated as CAISAGPPSSYEQYF.

Note on this clonotype: A junction end diverges from the germline sequence, so it may reflect a read error. The V call is TRBV7-6, the J call TRBJ1-1; D possibly corresponds to TRBD1 (6 bases). The germline V gene encodes CDR1 SGHVS and CDR2 FNYEAQ. The CDR3 covers 18 residues. The CDR3 protein is CACSQQRDKNLQNTEAFF. The CDR3 bases are TGTGCCTGCAGCCAACAACGGGACAAGAATTTACAGAACACTGAAGCTTTCTTT.